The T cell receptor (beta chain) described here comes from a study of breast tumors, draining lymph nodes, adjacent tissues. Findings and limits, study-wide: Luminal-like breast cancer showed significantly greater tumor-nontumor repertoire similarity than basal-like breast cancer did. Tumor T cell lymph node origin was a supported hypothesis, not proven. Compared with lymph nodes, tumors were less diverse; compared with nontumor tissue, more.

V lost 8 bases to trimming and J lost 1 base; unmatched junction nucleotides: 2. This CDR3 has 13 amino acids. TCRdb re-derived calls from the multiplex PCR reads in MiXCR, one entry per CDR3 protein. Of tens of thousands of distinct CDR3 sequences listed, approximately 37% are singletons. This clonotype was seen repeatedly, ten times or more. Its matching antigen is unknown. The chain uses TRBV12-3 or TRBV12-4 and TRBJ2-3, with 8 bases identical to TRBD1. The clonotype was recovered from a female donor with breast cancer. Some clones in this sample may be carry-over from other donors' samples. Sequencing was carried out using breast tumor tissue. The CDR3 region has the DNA TGTGCCAGCCTACAGGGGGGCACAGATACGCAGTATTTT. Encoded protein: CASLQGGTDTQYF.